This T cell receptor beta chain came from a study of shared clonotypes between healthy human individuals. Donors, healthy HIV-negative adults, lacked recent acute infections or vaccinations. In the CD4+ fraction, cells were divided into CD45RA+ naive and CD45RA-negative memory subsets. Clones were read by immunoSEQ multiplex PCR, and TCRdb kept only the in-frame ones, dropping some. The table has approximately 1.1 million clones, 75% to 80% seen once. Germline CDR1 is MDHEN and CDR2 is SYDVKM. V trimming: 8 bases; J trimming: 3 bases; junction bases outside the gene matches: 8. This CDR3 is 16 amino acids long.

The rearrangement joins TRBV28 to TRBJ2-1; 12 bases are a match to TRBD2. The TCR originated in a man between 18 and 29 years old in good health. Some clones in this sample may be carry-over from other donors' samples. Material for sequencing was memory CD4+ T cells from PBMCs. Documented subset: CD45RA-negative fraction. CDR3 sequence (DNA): TGTGCCAGCGGACGACTAGCGGGGGCCCGCTACAATGAGCAGTTCTTC. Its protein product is CASGRLAGARYNEQFF.